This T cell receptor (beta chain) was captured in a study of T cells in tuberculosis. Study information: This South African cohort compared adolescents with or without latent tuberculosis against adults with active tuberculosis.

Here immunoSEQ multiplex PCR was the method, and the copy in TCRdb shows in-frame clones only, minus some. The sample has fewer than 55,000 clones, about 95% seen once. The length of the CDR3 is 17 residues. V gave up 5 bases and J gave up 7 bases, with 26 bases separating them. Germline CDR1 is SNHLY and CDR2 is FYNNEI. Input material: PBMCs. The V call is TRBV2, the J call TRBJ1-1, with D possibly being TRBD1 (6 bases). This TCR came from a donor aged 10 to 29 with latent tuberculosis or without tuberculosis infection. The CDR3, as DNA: TGTGCCAGCAGTCTTCAATCCTATGGACAGATCGAAGATGAAGCTTTCTTT. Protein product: CASSLQSYGQIEDEAFF.